What follows are 18 T cell receptor beta chains derived from one specimen sequenced in a study of T cell changes during pregnancy in multiple sclerosis. The method was immunoSEQ multiplex PCR; TCRdb's version includes in-frame clones alone and lacks a portion of them. This sample carries around 30,000 clones, roughly nine tenths of them seen once, and the ten largest clones take about 4.8%. The sample here was CD8+ T cells from peripheral blood mononuclear cells, taken in the first trimester of pregnancy. These receptors all come from a female donor with multiple sclerosis, enrolled in a pregnancy study.

The J gene is TRBJ1-4, the V gene TRBV5-5, with D unresolved. The germline gives CDR1 SGHKS, CDR2 YYEKEE (reference sequence). This CDR3 has 15 residues. Trimming removed 0 bases from V and 0 bases from J, with 6 bases in between. The CDR3 is CASSLGEATNEKLFF. CDR3 bases: TGTGCCAGCAGCTTGGGAGAGGCAACTAATGAAAAACTGTTTTTT.

V is TRBV6-5 and J is TRBJ2-2, with D perhaps matching TRBD1 (6 bases). The V end was cut by 5 bases, the J end by 7 bases, with 14 bases between. Germline CDR1 reads MNHEY; CDR2 reads SVGAGI. CDR3 length: 14 amino acids. The CDR3 DNA reads TGTGCCAGCAGTATACAGGGAACCCGCGGGGAGCTGTTTTTT. Amino acid sequence: CASSIQGTRGELFF.

The chain joins TRBV30 to TRBJ1-4; TRBD1 matches at 8 bases. Germline V gives CDR1 GTSNPN, CDR2 SVGIG (reference sequence). The CDR3 totals 14 residues. After removal of 2 bases from V and 8 bases from J, the junction contained 7 bases not matched to a gene. CDR3 in DNA: TGTGCCTGGAGTTCTGGACAGGGCCGGGAAAAACTGTTTTTT. Translated: CAWSSGQGREKLFF.

V gene TRBV4-1 combines with J gene TRBJ1-3; no clear D gene. V gave up 1 base and J gave up 0 bases, with 7 bases separating them. The germline CDR1 and CDR2 sequences are MGHRA and YSYEKL. The CDR3 runs to 15 residues. The CDR3 spells CASSQALSSGNTIYF. Written as DNA, the CDR3 is TGCGCCAGCAGCCAAGCGCTCAGCTCTGGAAACACCATATATTTT.

The rearrangement joins TRBV19 to TRBJ2-1, with D perhaps matching TRBD1 (6 bases). The CDR3 length is 14 residues. V lost 6 bases and J 4 bases, leaving 13 bases between the germline ends. From germline, CDR1 is LNHDA and CDR2 SQIVND (reference sequence). The DNA for the CDR3 is TGTGCCAGTAGCCTTCAGGGGCGGTACAATGAGCAGTTCTTC. It yields the protein CASSLQGRYNEQFF.

The chain recombines TRBV15 with TRBJ2-7; TRBD2 matches 7 bases. Per the germline V gene, CDR1 is LNHNV and CDR2 is YYDKDF (reference sequence). The CDR3 spans 16 residues. Losses at the gene ends were 2 bases for V and 0 bases for J; bases not matched to a gene: 7. The CDR3 region is CATSRRAGRFSYEQYF. The CDR3 DNA sequence: TGTGCCACCAGCAGACGAGCGGGGCGGTTCTCCTACGAGCAGTACTTC.

The chain uses TRBV27 and TRBJ2-1, with D unclear. CDR1 MNHEY and CDR2 SMNVEV come from the germline V gene (reference sequence). Trimming cost V 2 bases and J 6 bases, with 8 bases left between them. This CDR3 region has 13 residues. CDR3 nucleotides: TGTGCCAGCAGTTTAATCCCGGGCAATGAGCAGTTCTTC. This translates into CASSLIPGNEQFF.

The rearrangement joins TRBV6-5 to TRBJ2-1, with no clear D. Trimming shortened V by 4 bases and J by 0 bases, and 13 bases separated the two germline ends. The CDR3 is 16 amino acids. CDR1 is MNHEY and CDR2 is SVGAGI in the germline V gene. CDR3: CASSLTSSSSYNEQFF. The CDR3 bases are TGTGCCAGCAGTTTGACTTCATCGAGCTCCTACAATGAGCAGTTCTTC.

The CDR3 DNA follows: TGTGCCAGCAGCCATCCTCCCGAGACTCCGAACTATGGCTACACCTTC. Translation gives CASSHPPETPNYGYTF. This chain uses TRBV4-2 with TRBJ1-2, with D uncertain. This CDR3 has 16 residues. CDR1 LGHNA and CDR2 YNFKEQ come from the germline V gene. The V end was cut by 3 bases, the J end by 2 bases, with 16 bases between.

This rearrangement joins TRBV10-2 to TRBJ2-7; perhaps TRBD2 as D (6 bases). The CDR3 covers 14 residues. Trimming removed 5 bases from V and 0 bases from J, with 11 bases in between. Germline V gene sequence: CDR1 WSHSY, CDR2 SAAADI. CDR3: CASSPGGLSYEQYF. The CDR3 DNA sequence: TGCGCCAGCAGTCCCGGAGGGCTCTCCTACGAGCAGTACTTC.

The genes are TRBV2 and TRBJ2-7; 12 bases map to TRBD1. From germline, CDR1 is SNHLY and CDR2 FYNNEI. This CDR3 region has 12 residues. V was clipped by 11 bases and J by 5 bases; unmatched bases: 4. In DNA, the CDR3 is TGTGCCGGGGACAGGGGGCTTGACGAGCAGTACTTC. This gives the protein CAGDRGLDEQYF.

The chain links TRBV5-1 to TRBJ2-3; possible D gene TRBD2, 5 bases. The V end was cut by 0 bases, the J end by 1 base, with 6 bases between. Germline CDR1 SGHRS, CDR2 YFSETQ. This CDR3 has 14 amino acids. The CDR3 loop reads CASSLAGGTDTQYF. CDR3 DNA: TGCGCCAGCAGCTTGGCCGGGGGCACAGATACGCAGTATTTT. The full variable domain, its missing parts supplied by reference TRBV5-1 and TRBJ2-3, is KAGVTQTPRYLIKTRGQQVTLSCSPISGHRSVSWYQQTPGQGLQFLFEYFSETQRNKGNFPGRFSGRQFSNSRSEMNVSTLELGDSALYLCASSLAGGTDTQYFGPGTRLTVL.

This rearrangement joins TRBV2 to TRBJ2-7; 11 bases match TRBD2. J gave up 3 bases and V 4 bases, and 5 bases lay outside the gene matches. In germline, CDR1 is SNHLY, CDR2 FYNNEI. The length of the CDR3 is 15 residues. CDR3 in DNA: TGTGCCAGCAGTGGGGGACTAGCGGAGAACTACGAGCAGTACTTC. Its protein is CASSGGLAENYEQYF. The whole variable domain, remainder taken from reference TRBV2 and TRBJ2-7, is EPEVTQTPSHQVTQMGQEVILRCVPISNHLYFYWYRQILGQKVEFLVSFYNNEISEKSEIFDDQFSVERPDGSNFTLKIRSTKLEDSAMYFCASSGGLAENYEQYFGPGTRLTVT.

The chain has TRBV18 and TRBJ2-7, with D maybe TRBD2 (7 bases). Per germline, CDR1 KGHSH and CDR2 LQKENI. There are 16 residues in the CDR3. V was pared by 4 bases and J by 4 bases, with 20 bases between. DNA of the CDR3: TGTGCCAGCTCACTTTGGCCGTTACAGGGAGGGTACGAGCAGTACTTC. Its translation is CASSLWPLQGGYEQYF.

The chain carries TRBV27 and TRBJ1-1, with 7 bases matching TRBD1. V shed 5 bases, J shed 2 bases, and the junction held 5 bases outside the gene matches. The CDR3 is 14 amino acids. Germline assignment: CDR1 MNHEY and CDR2 SMNVEV (reference sequence). CDR3 nucleotide sequence: TGTGCCAGCAGTCCCCGACAGGGTAACACTGAAGCTTTCTTT. Translated: CASSPRQGNTEAFF.

The chain uses TRBV5-1 and TRBJ2-7, with a possible D match to TRBD1 (6 bases). CDR3 length: 14 amino acids. CDR1 and CDR2 from the germline V gene are SGHRS and YFSETQ. V lost 4 bases and J lost 2, with 13 bases in between. The CDR3 sequence: CASSHGQTTYEQYF. The DNA for the CDR3 is TGCGCCAGCAGCCATGGACAGACGACCTACGAGCAGTACTTC.

The J gene is TRBJ1-2, the V gene TRBV11-2; D is possibly TRBD1 (6 bases). CDR1 SGHAT and CDR2 FQNNGV come from the germline V gene. This CDR3 is built from 16 residues. The V and J ends lost 3 bases and 2 bases respectively, with 16 bases between them. This CDR3 reads CASSFWTELQNYGYTF. The CDR3 DNA follows: TGTGCCAGCAGCTTTTGGACAGAGCTCCAGAACTATGGCTACACCTTC.

The chain has TRBV19 and TRBJ2-5, with D possibly being TRBD2 (6 bases). The CDR3 covers 15 residues. The germline gives CDR1 LNHDA, CDR2 SQIVND (reference sequence). Trimming stripped 2 bases from V and 2 bases from J, with 12 bases between. The CDR3 sequence is CASSIYGEVQETQYF. DNA of the CDR3: TGTGCCAGTAGTATATATGGGGAGGTACAAGAGACCCAGTACTTC.